One and the same sample provided the 18 T cell receptor beta chains below, sequenced in a study of CD8 T cells in Susac syndrome. The RNA input was roughly 0.45 to 1 ug, and it was reverse transcribed with random hexamers. TCRdb re-derived calls from the immunoSEQ multiplex PCR reads in MiXCR, one entry per CDR3 protein. The repertoire holds 100,000 to 150,000 distinct CDR3 sequences, with approximately 93% as singletons. Sample: CD8+ T cells from PBMCs. The receptor set was obtained from a human donor with multiple sclerosis.

V usage is TRBV7-9 and J usage is TRBJ2-2; 14 nucleotides agree with TRBD2. In germline, CDR1 is SEHNR, CDR2 FQNEAQ (reference sequence). Trimming at V came to 5 bases and at J to 1 base, leaving 6 bases not matched to a gene. There are 18 residues in the CDR3. CDR3 bases: TGTGCCAGCAGCATGCCGGGACTAGCGGGGGAGAACACCGGGGAGCTGTTTTTT. As protein: CASSMPGLAGENTGELFF.

V and J are TRBV19 and TRBJ2-7; D is ambiguous. The CDR3 has 13 amino acids. Per germline, CDR1 LNHDA and CDR2 SQIVND (reference sequence). The V and J ends lost 4 bases and 3 bases respectively, with 10 bases between them. CDR3 region: CASSNKGCYEQYV. The DNA for the CDR3 is TGTGCCAGTAGTAATAAAGGATGCTACGAGCAGTACGTC.

This chain connects TRBV20-1 to TRBJ2-1; D is undetermined. This CDR3 is 15 amino acids long. V lost 0 bases to trimming and J lost 9 bases, with 18 bases between them. Germline V gene data show CDR1 as DFQATT and CDR2 as SNEGSKA (reference sequence). This chain's CDR3 is CSARERTGISGEQFF. In DNA form, the CDR3 reads TGCAGTGCTAGAGAAAGGACGGGTATCTCTGGTGAGCAGTTCTTC.

J is TRBJ2-1 and V is TRBV20-1, with 9 nucleotides matching TRBD2. The CDR3 contains 14 residues. From germline, CDR1 is DFQATT and CDR2 SNEGSKA (reference sequence). J gave up 1 base and V 5 bases, and 3 bases lay outside the gene matches. Here the CDR3 reads CSAPGLASYNEQFF. CDR3 in DNA: TGCAGTGCTCCGGGACTAGCATCCTACAATGAGCAGTTCTTC.

Points on this clonotype: The CDR3 does not end in the conserved phenylalanine or tryptophan, so this is likely a read error. The DNA is left out, because the CDR3 cannot be placed on it with certainty; the CDR3 is given as TCRdb lists it. This rearrangement joins TRBV20-1 to TRBJ1-1; TRBD1, the D gene given by the table, was not confirmed from the DNA. The germline gives CDR1 DFQATT, CDR2 SNEGSKA (reference sequence). The CDR3 is 9 residues long, ends included. The CDR3 protein is CSANPGTFV.

The chain employs TRBV6-2 or TRBV6-3 and TRBJ2-7; a possible D gene is TRBD1 (6 bases). The CDR3 is 16 residues long. The germline V and J ends were trimmed by 4 bases and 0 bases, with 16 bases remaining between them. Germline CDR1 reads MNHEY; CDR2 reads SVGEGT. CDR3 in amino acids: CASSSDRTRFSYEQYV. In DNA, the CDR3 is TGTGCCAGCAGTTCTGACAGGACCCGATTCTCCTACGAGCAGTACGTC.

V and J are TRBV9 and TRBJ2-1; a possible D gene is TRBD2 (5 bases). There are 16 residues in the CDR3. Trimming cost V 2 bases and J 6 bases, with 18 bases left between them. Germline V gene data show CDR1 as SGDLS and CDR2 as YYNGEE. Here the CDR3 DNA reads TGTGCCAGCAGCGTCCAATCGTCTTGGCTAGCCAATGAGCAGTTCTTC. This sequence encodes CASSVQSSWLANEQFF.

The J gene is TRBJ1-6, the V gene TRBV6-1; a weak D match, TRBD1 (5 bases). This CDR3 has 17 residues. V dropped 6 bases and J dropped 0 bases, with 15 bases sitting between them. CDR1 is MNHNS, CDR2 SASEGT, per germline. The CDR3 DNA is TGTGCCAGCAGCCCCCTTTCGGGGGACTCCTATAATTCACCCCTCCACTTT. Translated, it gives CASSPLSGDSYNSPLHF.

This sequence joins TRBV9 and TRBJ2-3; no definite D call. CDR3 length equals 16 residues. Trimming removed 4 bases from V and 0 bases from J, with 15 bases in between. Germline values: CDR1 SGDLS, CDR2 YYNGEE. The CDR3 sequence: CASSPSGAPSTDTQYF. The CDR3 DNA sequence: TGTGCCAGCAGCCCGAGTGGAGCGCCTAGCACAGATACGCAGTATTTT.

The rearrangement joins TRBV13 to TRBJ1-6; no reliable D call. V gave up 3 bases and J gave up 6 bases, with 9 bases separating them. The CDR3 is 14 residues long. From germline, CDR1 is PRHDT and CDR2 FYEKMQ (reference sequence). The CDR3 loop reads CASSFGGGNSPLHF. The CDR3 DNA follows: TGTGCCAGCAGCTTCGGTGGCGGTAATTCACCCCTCCACTTT.

The chain recombines TRBV28 with TRBJ1-4, with D unclear. This CDR3 is built from 15 residues. CDR1 MDHEN and CDR2 SYDVKM come from the germline V gene. Trimming left V 2 bases short and J 8 bases short, with 15 bases between. In DNA, the CDR3 is TGTGCCAGCAGTTTAGGCCTCGGGGAGCGAGAAAAACTGTTTTTT. Protein: CASSLGLGEREKLFF.

This chain joins TRBV5-1 and TRBJ1-2; D may be TRBD1 (5 bases). Germline loops: CDR1 SGHRS, CDR2 YFSETQ. Trimming removed 6 bases from V and 6 bases from J, with 15 bases in between. The CDR3 is made up of 13 amino acids. The CDR3 DNA sequence: TGCGCCAGCACTTACGGGGGAGGCGATGGCTACACCTTC. Translated: CASTYGGGDGYTF.

The chain employs TRBV4-2 and TRBJ2-7, with 7 nucleotides matching TRBD1. V shed 3 bases, J shed 7 bases, and the junction held 15 bases outside the gene matches. CDR3 size: 16 residues. Germline CDR1 and CDR2: LGHNA and YNFKEQ. CDR3 bases: TGTGCCAGCAGCCAGGAGAATACAGGGGCGGGTTGGGAGCAGTACTTC. Its translation: CASSQENTGAGWEQYF.

This sequence joins TRBV5-4 and TRBJ2-1; D tentatively reads TRBD1 or TRBD2 (6 bases each). Trimming left V 4 bases short and J 2 bases short, with 13 bases between. The CDR3 covers 15 residues. Germline V gene sequence: CDR1 SGHNT, CDR2 YYREEE (reference sequence). The CDR3 here is CASSPSGAPYNEQFF. As DNA, the CDR3 is TGTGCCAGCAGCCCTTCGGGGGCCCCCTACAATGAGCAGTTCTTC.

The chain joins TRBV2 to TRBJ2-5, with D hard to call. The CDR3 covers 13 residues. V lost 2 bases and J lost 1, with 5 bases in between. The germline V gene has CDR1 SNHLY and CDR2 FYNNEI. In DNA, the CDR3 is TGTGCCAGCAGTGAACGATTCCAAGAGACCCAGTACTTC. It translates to CASSERFQETQYF.

This clonotype came up once. This sequence joins TRBV7-2 and TRBJ1-2; D gene uncertain. The CDR3 contains 14 residues. Trimming cost V 1 base and J 4 bases, with 10 bases left between them. CDR1 is SGHTA, CDR2 FQGNSA, per germline. The CDR3 region is CASSLVPGFYGYTF. The CDR3 DNA is TGTGCCAGCAGCTTAGTTCCCGGCTTCTATGGCTACACCTTC.

The chain uses TRBV15 and TRBJ1-4; D gene unclear. Germline V gene data show CDR1 as LNHNV and CDR2 as YYDKDF (reference sequence). The length of the CDR3 is 14 residues. Deletions cut 8 bases from V and 3 bases from J, with 13 bases between. The CDR3 DNA is TGTGCCACCTCGGATGGCAGGCCTAATGAAAAACTGTTTTTT. Translated: CATSDGRPNEKLFF.

The V call is TRBV20-1, the J call TRBJ2-7; tentatively, D is TRBD1 (6 bases). The CDR3 covers 13 residues. V was cut by 6 bases and J by 0 bases, with 12 bases left in between. CDR1 is DFQATT, CDR2 SNEGSKA, per germline (reference sequence). This chain's CDR3 is CSAQGRNSYEQYV. Written as DNA, the CDR3 is TGCAGTGCACAGGGACGCAACTCCTACGAGCAGTACGTC.